Listed here are 2 T cell receptor beta chains from one sample, sequenced in a study of T cell responses to AZD1222 COVID-19 vaccine. Libraries were prepared by immunoSEQ multiplex PCR; TCRdb keeps only in-frame clonotypes and omits some of them. The profile shows 100,000 or so clones, around 83% of them singletons. Sequencing was performed on peripheral blood, taken 28 days after the second AZD1222 dose. Every receptor here comes from an adult who received the AZD1222 COVID-19 vaccine.

The V and J genes are TRBV12-3 or TRBV12-4 and TRBJ2-7, with a weak D call TRBD1 (6 bases). The CDR3 has 13 residues. V shed 5 bases and J shed 4 bases, with 12 bases lying between them. This chain's CDR3 is CASSIGQPYEQYF. CDR3 DNA: TGTGCCAGCAGTATTGGACAGCCTTACGAGCAGTACTTC.

The rearrangement joins TRBV30 to TRBJ1-1; tentative D call: TRBD1 (5 bases). V lost 2 bases and J 4 bases, leaving 17 bases between the germline ends. CDR1 is GTSNPN, CDR2 SVGIG, per germline (reference sequence). The CDR3 runs to 15 residues. The CDR3, as DNA: TGTGCCTGGAGTATCTTAGGGGTCTTGGGCACTGAAGCTTTCTTT. It specifies CAWSILGVLGTEAFF.